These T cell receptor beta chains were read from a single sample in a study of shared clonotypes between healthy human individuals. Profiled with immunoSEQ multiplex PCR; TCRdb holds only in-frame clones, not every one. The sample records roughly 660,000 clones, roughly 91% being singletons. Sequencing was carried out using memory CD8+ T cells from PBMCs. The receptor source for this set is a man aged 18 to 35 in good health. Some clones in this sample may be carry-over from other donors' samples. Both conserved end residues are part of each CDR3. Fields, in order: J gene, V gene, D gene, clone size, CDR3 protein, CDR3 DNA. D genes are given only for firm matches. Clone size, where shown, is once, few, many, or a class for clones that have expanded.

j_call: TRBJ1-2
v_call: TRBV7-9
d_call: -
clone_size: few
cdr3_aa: CASSQLNQGSHYGYTF
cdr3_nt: TGTGCCAGCAGCCAACTGAACCAGGGATCTCACTATGGCTACACCTTC

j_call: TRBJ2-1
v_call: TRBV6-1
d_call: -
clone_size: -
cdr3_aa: CASRVRNYNEQFF
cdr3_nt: TGTGCCAGCAGAGTCAGGAATTACAATGAGCAGTTCTTC

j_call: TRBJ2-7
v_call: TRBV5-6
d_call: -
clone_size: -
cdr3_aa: CASSLAAAYEQYF
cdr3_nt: TGTGCCAGCAGCTTGGCGGCAGCCTACGAGCAGTACTTC

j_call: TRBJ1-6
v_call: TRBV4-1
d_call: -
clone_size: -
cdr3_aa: CASSQGEGFGNSPLHF
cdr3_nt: TGCGCCAGCAGCCAAGGCGAAGGGTTTGGTAATTCACCCCTCCACTTT

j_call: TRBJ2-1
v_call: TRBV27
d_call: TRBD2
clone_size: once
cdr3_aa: CASSPPPTSVLKDNEQFF
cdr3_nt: TGTGCCAGCAGTCCGCCCCCGACTAGCGTACTGAAGGACAATGAGCAGTTCTTC

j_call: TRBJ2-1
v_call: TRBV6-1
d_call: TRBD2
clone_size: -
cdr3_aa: CASRRIRGAYNEQFF
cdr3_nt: TGTGCCAGCAGAAGGATCCGGGGGGCCTACAATGAGCAGTTCTTC

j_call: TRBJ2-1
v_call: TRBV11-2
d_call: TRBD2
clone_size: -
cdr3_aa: CASSLDLIAGVGNEQFF
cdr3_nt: TGTGCCAGCAGCTTAGACCTAATAGCGGGAGTTGGGAATGAGCAGTTCTTC

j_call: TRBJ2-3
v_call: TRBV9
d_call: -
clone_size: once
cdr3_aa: CASSPPRSTDTQYF
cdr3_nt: TGTGCCAGCAGCCCCCCCCGGAGCACAGATACGCAGTATTTT

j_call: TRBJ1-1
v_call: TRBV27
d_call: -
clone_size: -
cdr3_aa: CASKWGGRTEAFF
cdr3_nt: TGTGCCAGTAAATGGGGGGGACGTACTGAAGCTTTCTTT

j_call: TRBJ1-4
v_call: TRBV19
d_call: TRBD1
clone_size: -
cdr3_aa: CASSPLEDRGRRAATNEKLFF
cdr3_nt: TGTGCCAGTAGCCCTCTGGAGGACAGGGGGCGTCGGGCTGCAACTAATGAAAAACTGTTTTTT

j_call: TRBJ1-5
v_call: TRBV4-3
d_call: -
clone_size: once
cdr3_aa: CASSHDQVLGAGQPQHF
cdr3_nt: TGCGCCAGCAGCCATGACCAGGTTTTGGGGGCCGGGCAGCCCCAGCATTTT

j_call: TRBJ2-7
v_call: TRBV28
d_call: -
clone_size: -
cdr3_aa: CASSLSPSTTYEQYF
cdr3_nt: TGTGCCAGCAGTTTATCCCCAAGTACCACCTACGAGCAGTACTTC

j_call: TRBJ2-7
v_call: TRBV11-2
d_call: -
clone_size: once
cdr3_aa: CASSLGTTYEQYF
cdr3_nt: TGTGCCAGCAGCTTAGGGACGACCTACGAGCAGTACTTC

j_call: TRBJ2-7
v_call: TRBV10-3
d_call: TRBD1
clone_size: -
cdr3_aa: CAISEAQGASSYEQYF
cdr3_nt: TGTGCCATCAGTGAGGCGCAGGGGGCGAGCTCCTACGAGCAGTACTTC

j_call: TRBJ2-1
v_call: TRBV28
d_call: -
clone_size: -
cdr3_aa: CASSPLQGRYNEQFF
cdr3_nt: TGTGCCAGCAGTCCCCTCCAAGGGCGCTACAATGAGCAGTTCTTC

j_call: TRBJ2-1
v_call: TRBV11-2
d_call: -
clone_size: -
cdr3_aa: CASSLAGSYNEQFF
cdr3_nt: TGTGCCAGCAGCTTAGCGGGATCCTACAATGAGCAGTTCTTC

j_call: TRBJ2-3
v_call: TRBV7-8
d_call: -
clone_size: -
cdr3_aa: CASSLSRGSGWGTDTQYF
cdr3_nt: TGTGCCAGCAGCTTGAGCAGGGGCTCGGGATGGGGGACAGATACGCAGTATTTT

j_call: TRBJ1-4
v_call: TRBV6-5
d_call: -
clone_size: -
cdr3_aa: CASSYWGRGNEKLFF
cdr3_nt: TGTGCCAGCAGTTATTGGGGTCGCGGTAATGAAAAACTGTTTTTT

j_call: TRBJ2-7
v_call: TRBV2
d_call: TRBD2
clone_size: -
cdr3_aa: CASSEGSGASYEQYF
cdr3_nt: TGTGCCAGCAGTGAAGGTAGCGGGGCCTCCTACGAGCAGTACTTC

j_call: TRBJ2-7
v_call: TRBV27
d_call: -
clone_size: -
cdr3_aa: CASGLAIYEQYF
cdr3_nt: TGTGCCAGCGGGCTTGCGATTTACGAGCAGTACTTC

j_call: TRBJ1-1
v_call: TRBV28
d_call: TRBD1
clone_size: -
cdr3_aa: CASSPSWDRTEAFF
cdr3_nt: TGTGCCAGCAGTCCCAGTTGGGACAGAACTGAAGCTTTCTTT

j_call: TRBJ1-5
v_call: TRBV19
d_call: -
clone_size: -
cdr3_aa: CASSIDSSSNQPQHF
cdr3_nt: TGTGCCAGTAGTATAGATTCGTCCTCTAATCAGCCCCAGCATTTT

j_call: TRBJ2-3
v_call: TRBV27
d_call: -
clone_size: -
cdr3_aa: CASSNTDTQYF
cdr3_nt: TGTGCCAGCAGTAACACAGATACGCAGTATTTT

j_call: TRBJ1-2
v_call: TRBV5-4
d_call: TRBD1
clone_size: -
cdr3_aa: CASRNRTGASYGYTF
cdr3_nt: TGTGCCAGCAGGAATCGGACAGGGGCTTCGTATGGCTACACCTTC

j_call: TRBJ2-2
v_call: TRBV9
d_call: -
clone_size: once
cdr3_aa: CASSDSPDVPRTGELFF
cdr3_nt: TGTGCCAGCAGCGATTCCCCGGACGTCCCCCGCACCGGGGAGCTGTTTTTT

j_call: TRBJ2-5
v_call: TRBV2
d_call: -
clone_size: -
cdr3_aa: CASSEGVGGGETQYF
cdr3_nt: TGTGCCAGCAGTGAAGGCGTGGGTGGCGGAGAGACCCAGTACTTC

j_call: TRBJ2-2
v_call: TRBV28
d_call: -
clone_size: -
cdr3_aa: CASSYWGEDTGELFF
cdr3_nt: TGTGCCAGCAGCTACTGGGGGGAAGACACCGGGGAGCTGTTTTTT

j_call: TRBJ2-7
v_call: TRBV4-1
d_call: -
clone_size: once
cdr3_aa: CASSLSGAPLREQYF
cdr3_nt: TGCGCCAGCAGCTTATCCGGGGCCCCGCTCCGCGAGCAGTACTTC

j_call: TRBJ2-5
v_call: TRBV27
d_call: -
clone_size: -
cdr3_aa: CASSSRLSWETQYF
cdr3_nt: TGTGCCAGCAGTTCACGACTTTCATGGGAGACCCAGTACTTC

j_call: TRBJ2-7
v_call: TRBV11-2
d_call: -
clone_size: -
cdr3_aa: CASSLGGESYEQYF
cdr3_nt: TGTGCCAGCAGCTTGGGGGGCGAGTCCTACGAGCAGTACTTC

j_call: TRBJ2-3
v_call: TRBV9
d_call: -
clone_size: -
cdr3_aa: CASTPDTSTDTQYF
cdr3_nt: TGTGCCAGCACCCCGGACACTAGCACAGATACGCAGTATTTT

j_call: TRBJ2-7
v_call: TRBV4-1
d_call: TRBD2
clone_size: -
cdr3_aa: CASSHVGLASTYEQYF
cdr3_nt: TGCGCCAGCAGCCATGTCGGACTAGCGAGCACCTACGAGCAGTACTTC

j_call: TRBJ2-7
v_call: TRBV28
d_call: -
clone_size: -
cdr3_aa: CASSSARDFYEQYF
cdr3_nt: TGTGCCAGCAGTTCCGCCAGGGATTTCTACGAGCAGTACTTC

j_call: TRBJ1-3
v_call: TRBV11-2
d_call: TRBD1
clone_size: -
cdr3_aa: CASSPRPGQGRGNTIYF
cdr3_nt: TGTGCCAGCAGCCCTAGACCGGGACAGGGGCGAGGAAACACCATATATTTT

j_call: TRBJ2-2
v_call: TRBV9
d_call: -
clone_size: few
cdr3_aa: CASSSNTGELFF
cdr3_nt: TGTGCCAGCAGCTCTAACACCGGGGAGCTGTTTTTT

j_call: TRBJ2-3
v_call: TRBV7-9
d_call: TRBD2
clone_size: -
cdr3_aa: CASSWGLAGGATQYF
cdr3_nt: TGTGCCAGCAGCTGGGGACTAGCGGGAGGTGCTACGCAGTATTTT

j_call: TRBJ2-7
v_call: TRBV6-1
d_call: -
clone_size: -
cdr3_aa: CASGRSSYEQYF
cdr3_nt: TGTGCCAGCGGACGTAGCTCCTACGAGCAGTACTTC

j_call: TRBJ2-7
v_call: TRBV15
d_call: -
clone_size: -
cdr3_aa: CATSRAELPSYEQYF
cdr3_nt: TGTGCCACCAGCAGAGCCGAGCTTCCCTCCTACGAGCAGTACTTC

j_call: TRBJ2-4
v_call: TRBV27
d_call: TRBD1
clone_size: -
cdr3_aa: CASSLTGQGRIKNIQYF
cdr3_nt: TGTGCCAGCAGTTTGACGGGACAGGGGAGGATTAAAAACATTCAGTACTTC

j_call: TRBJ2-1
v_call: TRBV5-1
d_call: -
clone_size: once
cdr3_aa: CASSPIDSGNNEQFF
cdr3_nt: TGCGCCAGCAGCCCGATTGATAGTGGGAACAATGAGCAGTTCTTC

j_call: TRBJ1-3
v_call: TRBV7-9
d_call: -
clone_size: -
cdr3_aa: CASSPAGAIPSGNTIYF
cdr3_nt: TGTGCCAGCAGCCCTGCAGGGGCGATACCCTCTGGAAACACCATATATTTT

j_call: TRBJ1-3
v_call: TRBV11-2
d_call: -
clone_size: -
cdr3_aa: CASSLVPGNTIYF
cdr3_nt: TGTGCCAGCAGCCTGGTTCCTGGAAACACCATATATTTT

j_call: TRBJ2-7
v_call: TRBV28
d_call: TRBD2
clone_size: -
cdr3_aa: CASRGGTSVLYEQYF
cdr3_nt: TGTGCCAGCAGGGGCGGGACTAGCGTACTCTACGAGCAGTACTTC

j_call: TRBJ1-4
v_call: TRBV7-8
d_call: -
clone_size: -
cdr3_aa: CASSPTLAEEKLFF
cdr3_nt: TGTGCCAGCAGTCCTACTTTGGCAGAAGAAAAACTGTTTTTT

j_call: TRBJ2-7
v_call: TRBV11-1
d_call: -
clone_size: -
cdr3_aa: CASSPGGVGEGLSYEQYF
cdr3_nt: TGTGCCAGCAGCCCGGGCGGGGTAGGAGAGGGCCTCTCCTACGAGCAGTACTTC

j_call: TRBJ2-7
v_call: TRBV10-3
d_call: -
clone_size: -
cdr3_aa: CAISGTAPYEQYF
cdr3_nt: TGTGCCATCAGTGGGACAGCCCCCTACGAGCAGTACTTC

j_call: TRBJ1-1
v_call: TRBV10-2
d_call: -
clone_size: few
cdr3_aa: CASGGRANTEAFF
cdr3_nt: TGCGCCAGCGGTGGCAGGGCAAACACTGAAGCTTTCTTT

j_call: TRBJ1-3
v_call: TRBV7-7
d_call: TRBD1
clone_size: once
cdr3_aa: CASSARGRPGNTIYF
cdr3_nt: TGTGCCAGCAGTGCCAGGGGGCGCCCTGGAAACACCATATATTTT

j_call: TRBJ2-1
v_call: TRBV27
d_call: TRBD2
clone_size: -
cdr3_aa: CASSPQGPSGSHNEQFF
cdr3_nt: TGTGCCAGCTCCCCCCAAGGTCCTAGCGGGAGTCACAATGAGCAGTTCTTC

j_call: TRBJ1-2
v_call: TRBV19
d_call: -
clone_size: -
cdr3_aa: CASSPDGAGAGGYTF
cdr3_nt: TGTGCCAGTAGTCCCGATGGTGCAGGAGCCGGTGGCTACACCTTC

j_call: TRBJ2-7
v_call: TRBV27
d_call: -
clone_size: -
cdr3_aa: CASSSSSSSYEQYF
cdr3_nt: -

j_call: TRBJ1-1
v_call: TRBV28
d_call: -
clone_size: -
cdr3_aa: CASFAPGTEAFF
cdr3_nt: TGTGCCAGCTTCGCACCCGGCACTGAAGCTTTCTTT

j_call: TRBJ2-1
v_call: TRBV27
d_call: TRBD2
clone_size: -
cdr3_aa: CASSLGGRTYNEQFF
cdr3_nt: TGTGCCAGCAGTTTGGGCGGGAGGACCTACAATGAGCAGTTCTTC

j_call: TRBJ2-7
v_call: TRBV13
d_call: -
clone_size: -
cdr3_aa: CASSPARGHLWIHEQYF
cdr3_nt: TGTGCCAGCAGCCCCGCGAGGGGACATCTCTGGATACACGAGCAGTACTTC

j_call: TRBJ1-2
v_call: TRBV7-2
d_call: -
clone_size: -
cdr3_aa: CASTDRGGYTF
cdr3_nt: TGTGCCAGCACGGACCGGGGGGGCTACACCTTC

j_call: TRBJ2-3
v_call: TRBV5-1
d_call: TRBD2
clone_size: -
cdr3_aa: CASSLGLAGLTDTQYF
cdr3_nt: TGCGCCAGCAGCTTGGGACTAGCGGGGCTCACAGATACGCAGTATTTT

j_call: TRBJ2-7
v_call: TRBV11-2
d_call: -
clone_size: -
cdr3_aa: CASSLYNRDSYEQYF
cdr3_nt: TGTGCCAGCAGCCTATACAACCGGGACTCCTACGAGCAGTACTTC

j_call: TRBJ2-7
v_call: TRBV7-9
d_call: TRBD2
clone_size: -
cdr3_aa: CASSLLAGHYEQYF
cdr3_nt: TGTGCCAGCAGCTTATTAGCGGGGCACTACGAGCAGTACTTC

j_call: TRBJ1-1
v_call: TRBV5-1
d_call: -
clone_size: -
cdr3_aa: CASSPGAGRNTEAFF
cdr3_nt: TGCGCCAGCAGCCCCGGGGCCGGGAGAAACACTGAAGCTTTCTTT